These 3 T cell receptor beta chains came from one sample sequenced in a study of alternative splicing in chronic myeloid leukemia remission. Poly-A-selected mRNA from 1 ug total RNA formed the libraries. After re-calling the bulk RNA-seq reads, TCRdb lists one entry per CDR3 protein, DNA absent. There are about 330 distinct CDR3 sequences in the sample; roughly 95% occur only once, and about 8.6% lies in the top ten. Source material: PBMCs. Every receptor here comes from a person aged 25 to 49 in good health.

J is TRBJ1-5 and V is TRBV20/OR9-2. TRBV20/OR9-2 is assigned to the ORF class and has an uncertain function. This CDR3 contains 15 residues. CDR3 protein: CSARRPGQGHQPQHF.

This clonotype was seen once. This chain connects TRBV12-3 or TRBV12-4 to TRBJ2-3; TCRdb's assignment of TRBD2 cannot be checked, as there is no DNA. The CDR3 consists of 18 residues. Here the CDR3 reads CASSLILVGLAGTDTQYF.

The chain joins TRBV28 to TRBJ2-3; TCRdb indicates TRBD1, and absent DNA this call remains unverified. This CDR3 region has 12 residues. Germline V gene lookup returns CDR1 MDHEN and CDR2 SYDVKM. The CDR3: CAGQGSTDTQYF.